The 10 T cell receptor beta chains in this list originate from one sample, sequenced in a study of blood T cell repertoires in COVID-19. The assay was immunoSEQ multiplex PCR, and TCRdb's table has in-frame clones only and misses some. The sample contains roughly 130,000 clones, roughly nine tenths of which appear only once. The sequenced material came from peripheral blood. Receptors were obtained from a man in his 60s with COVID-19, enrolled during active disease.

This chain joins TRBV27 and TRBJ2-7, with unresolved D. Germline CDR1 MNHEY, CDR2 SMNVEV (reference sequence). This CDR3 has 13 amino acids. Trimming stripped 5 bases from V and 3 bases from J, with 11 bases between. The CDR3 here is CASSISLYYEQYF. The CDR3 nucleotides read TGTGCCAGCAGTATTAGTCTGTACTACGAGCAGTACTTC.

The chain recombines TRBV2 with TRBJ1-6; tentatively, D is TRBD1 (6 bases). The germline V and J ends were trimmed by 6 bases and 4 bases, with 13 bases remaining between them. The CDR3 covers 15 residues. Germline V gene lookup returns CDR1 SNHLY and CDR2 FYNNEI. The CDR3 here is CASRSTGKYNSPLHF. The CDR3 region has the DNA TGTGCCAGCAGAAGTACAGGGAAATATAATTCACCCCTCCACTTT.

This clone was recorded a few times. The J gene is TRBJ2-1, the V gene TRBV19, with 11 nucleotides matching TRBD2. Trimming cost V 2 bases and J 7 bases; bases outside gene matches: 4. Germline V gene data show CDR1 as LNHDA and CDR2 as SQIVND (reference sequence). The CDR3 consists of 15 residues. In DNA form, the CDR3 reads TGTGCCAGTAGTATAAGTACTAGCGGGAGAAATGAGCAGTTCTTC. Its protein product is CASSISTSGRNEQFF.

V usage is TRBV27 and J usage is TRBJ2-6; D is ambiguous. Germline CDR1 and CDR2: MNHEY and SMNVEV (reference sequence). V was shortened by 5 bases and J by 0 bases, with 11 bases between the two germline ends. The CDR3 runs 16 residues. In DNA form, the CDR3 reads TGTGCCAGCAGTCTGTCAGGTTACTCTGGGGCCAACGTCCTGACTTTC. Its translation: CASSLSGYSGANVLTF.

The chain carries TRBV6-5 and TRBJ2-5, with D maybe TRBD2 (5 bases). Between the trimmed V and J ends, which lost 2 bases and 0 bases, there was a span of 7 bases. Germline values: CDR1 MNHEY, CDR2 SVGAGI. This CDR3 is built from 14 residues. Written as DNA, the CDR3 is TGTGCCAGCAGTTACAGGGAGTACCAAGAGACCCAGTACTTC. This sequence encodes CASSYREYQETQYF.

The CDR3, as DNA: TGTGCCTTCTCACGGGGGGAGGAGACCCAGTACTTC. Its translation is CAFSRGEETQYF. The chain recombines TRBV30 with TRBJ2-5; 7 bases align to TRBD2. In germline, CDR1 is GTSNPN, CDR2 SVGIG (reference sequence). The CDR3 spans 12 residues. Trimming removed 7 bases from V and 5 bases from J; junction bases left unmatched: 7.

CDR3 sequence reads: CATSGHAGGKDGYTF. CDR3 bases: TGTGCCACCAGTGGCCACGCAGGGGGCAAGGATGGCTACACCTTC. The chain couples TRBV24-1 to TRBJ1-2; 8 bases are shared with TRBD1. Trimming at V came to 5 bases and at J to 6 bases, leaving 10 bases not matched to a gene. CDR3 length: 15 residues. Germline loops: CDR1 KGHDR, CDR2 SFDVKD.

The chain recombines TRBV12-5 with TRBJ2-1; 11 nucleotides line up with TRBD2. After removal of 6 bases from V and 6 bases from J, the junction contained 4 bases not matched to a gene. Germline V lookup: CDR1 LGHNT, CDR2 FRNRAP. There are 14 residues in the CDR3. The CDR3 sequence: CASGAGTSGNEQFF. The CDR3, as DNA: TGTGCTAGTGGGGCCGGGACTAGCGGCAATGAGCAGTTCTTC.

The rearrangement links TRBV6-5 to TRBJ2-5; possibly TRBD1 for D (6 bases). The CDR3 sequence is 15 residues long. V shed 3 bases and J shed 5 bases, with 16 bases lying between them. CDR1 and CDR2 from the germline V gene are MNHEY and SVGAGI. The CDR3 reads CASSYSPGHAETQYF. CDR3 DNA sequence: TGTGCCAGCAGTTATTCACCGGGACATGCGGAGACCCAGTACTTC.

The chain carries TRBV5-4 and TRBJ2-7; the match to TRBD2 covers 10 bases. This CDR3 is 14 amino acids long. The V segment lost 1 base and the J segment 5 bases; nucleotides outside the gene matches: 3. Looked up from germline, CDR1 is SGHNT and CDR2 is YYREEE (reference sequence). CDR3 sequence reads: CASSLRLAGDEQYF. As DNA, the CDR3 is TGTGCCAGCAGCTTGAGGCTAGCGGGAGACGAGCAGTACTTC.